Following are 26 T cell receptor beta chains from one sample sequenced in a study of shared clonotypes between healthy human individuals. Profiling relied on immunoSEQ multiplex PCR, and the TCRdb table lists in-frame clones only, not all of them. This sample has over 400,000 clones; almost 80% occur once, and the top ten carry around 12%. The source material was PBMCs. The receptor source for this set is a woman aged 35 to 49 in good health. Some clones in this sample may be carry-over from other donors' samples.

The rearrangement links TRBV30 to TRBJ2-1; 11 bases fit TRBD2. V was pared by 7 bases and J by 7 bases, with 9 bases of the junction left unmatched. This CDR3 has 14 amino acids. The germline V gene has CDR1 GTSNPN and CDR2 SVGIG (reference sequence). The CDR3 sequence is CASTRTSGLNEQFF. The CDR3 bases are TGTGCCTCGACGAGGACTAGCGGGTTAAATGAGCAGTTCTTC.

This clone was found a few times. The genes are TRBV7-8 and TRBJ2-1, with 11 nucleotides matching TRBD2. From germline, CDR1 is SGHVS and CDR2 FQNEAQ. The CDR3 contains 17 residues. V gave up 1 base and J gave up 7 bases; unmatched junction bases: 9. The CDR3 region has the DNA TGTGCCAGCAGCTTAGGGGCGGTAGCGGGAGGGTGGAATGAGCAGTTCTTC. This translates into CASSLGAVAGGWNEQFF.

On this clone itself: Its ends do not fully match the called genes, so a read error is possible. The rearrangement links TRBV5-1 to TRBJ1-1; no firm D call. Germline V gene lookup returns CDR1 SGHRS and CDR2 YFSETQ. The CDR3 is made up of 16 amino acids. The CDR3 sequence: CASSLSTSRWNTEAFF. CDR3 in DNA: TGTGCCAGCAGCTTGTCGACAAGCCGGTGGAACACTGAAGCTTTCTTT.

This chain uses TRBV5-4 with TRBJ2-1, with TRBD2 matching over 10 bases. Per germline, CDR1 SGHNT and CDR2 YYREEE (reference sequence). The length of the CDR3 is 16 residues. V gave up 2 bases and J gave up 0 bases; unmatched junction bases: 2. Here the CDR3 reads CASSFASGSSYNEQFF. The CDR3 coding sequence is TGTGCCAGCAGCTTTGCTAGCGGGAGCTCCTACAATGAGCAGTTCTTC.

The chain joins TRBV18 to TRBJ1-2, with D uncertain. V shed 4 bases and J shed 4 bases, with 19 bases lying between them. Looked up from germline, CDR1 is KGHSH and CDR2 is LQKENI. This CDR3 contains 16 residues. CDR3 nucleotides: TGTGCCAGCTCACTAACGGACGTTGCCCGTGGCTATGGCTACACCTTC. Translated: CASSLTDVARGYGYTF.

The chain employs TRBV5-1 and TRBJ2-6; D is unresolved. This CDR3 comprises 15 residues. Germline-derived CDR1 and CDR2 are SGHRS and YFSETQ. Trimming took 0 bases from V and 2 from J, leaving 6 bases between them. CDR3 nucleotides: TGCGCCAGCAGCTTGGACAACGCTGGGGCCAACGTCCTGACTTTC. It yields the protein CASSLDNAGANVLTF.

V and J are TRBV12-5 and TRBJ2-3, with 8 bases matching TRBD1. Looked up from germline, CDR1 is LGHNT and CDR2 is FRNRAP. The V gene end was trimmed by 3 bases and the J gene end by 5 bases; junction bases not matched to a gene: 7. The CDR3 contains 15 residues. CDR3 nucleotides: TGTGCTAGTGGTTTCGGACAGGGTGCGCAAGATACGCAGTATTTT. Its protein product is CASGFGQGAQDTQYF.

This clone was seen more than once but under ten times. V and J are TRBV29-1 and TRBJ1-6; 7 nucleotides align to TRBD1. After removal of 5 bases from V and 5 bases from J, the junction contained 9 bases not matched to a gene. Germline V gives CDR1 SQVTM, CDR2 ANQGSEA. This CDR3 has 15 residues. DNA for the CDR3: TGCAGCGTTCGCCTCACAGGGGTGGATAATTCACCCCTCCACTTT. This translates into CSVRLTGVDNSPLHF.

The chain recombines TRBV28 with TRBJ1-5; perhaps TRBD1 as D (6 bases). V was pared by 4 bases and J by 7 bases, with 17 bases between. Germline V CDR1 and CDR2: MDHEN, SYDVKM. The CDR3 contains 15 residues. The DNA of the CDR3 is TGTGCCAGCAGTTACCCCAGGGGACGGGACCAGCCCCAGCATTTT. Amino acid sequence: CASSYPRGRDQPQHF.

V is TRBV15 and J is TRBJ2-2; 9 positions match TRBD2. V lost 3 bases to trimming and J lost 6 bases; unmatched junction nucleotides: 5. This CDR3 region has 15 residues. Germline lookup yields CDR1 LNHNV and CDR2 YYDKDF (reference sequence). CDR3 bases: TGTGCCACCAGCAGGATAGCGGGAGCTTCCGGGGAGCTGTTTTTT. This sequence encodes CATSRIAGASGELFF.

This clone was detected only a few times. Different DNA sequences within this sample yield the same CDR3. The chain employs TRBV10-2 and TRBJ1-1; 9 nucleotides align to TRBD1. This CDR3 is 13 amino acids long. The germline gives CDR1 WSHSY, CDR2 SAAADI. J was trimmed by 8 bases and V by 6 bases; bases with no gene match: 7. The CDR3 DNA reads TGCGCCAGCAGCCGGGACAGGGTGGAGGAAGCTTTCTTT. This gives the protein CASSRDRVEEAFF.

V is TRBV2 and J is TRBJ1-2, with 10 bases that match TRBD1. Germline-derived CDR1 and CDR2 are SNHLY and FYNNEI. Trimming at V came to 6 bases and at J to 6 bases, leaving 7 bases not matched to a gene. The CDR3 covers 14 residues. CDR3 coding DNA: TGTGCCAGCAGGGCGACAGGGGGCGCGCATGGCTACACCTTC. This sequence encodes CASRATGGAHGYTF.

V is TRBV5-1 and J is TRBJ2-7, with D maybe TRBD1 (6 bases). From germline, CDR1 is SGHRS and CDR2 YFSETQ. With 0 bases removed from V and 0 bases from J, the gap between germline ends came to 10 bases. The CDR3 has 15 residues. CDR3 coding DNA: TGCGCCAGCAGCTTGGATACAGGGTCCTCCTACGAGCAGTACTTC. Encoded protein: CASSLDTGSSYEQYF.

The V gene is TRBV19, the J gene TRBJ2-2; no reliable D call. Per the germline V gene, CDR1 is LNHDA and CDR2 is SQIVND (reference sequence). The germline V and J ends were trimmed by 1 base and 4 bases, with 10 bases remaining between them. The CDR3 runs 15 residues. The CDR3 sequence is CASSIAVLSTGELFF. DNA for the CDR3: TGTGCCAGTAGTATAGCGGTACTATCCACCGGGGAGCTGTTTTTT.

The chain is built from TRBV7-9 and TRBJ1-1; D is unresolved. CDR1 and CDR2 (germline): SEHNR, FQNEAQ (reference sequence). The CDR3 is 13 amino acids. The germline V and J ends were trimmed by 6 bases and 7 bases, with 15 bases remaining between them. CDR3 coding DNA: TGTGCCAGCAGATCATCTACAGCTGGTGAAGCTTTCTTT. As protein: CASRSSTAGEAFF.

This clone was detected a few times. This chain connects TRBV6-4 to TRBJ2-3, with 8 nucleotides matching TRBD2. Trimming cost V 10 bases and J 0 bases; bases outside gene matches: 9. The CDR3 consists of 15 residues. The germline CDR1 and CDR2 sequences are MRHNA and SNTAGT. CDR3 residues: CATSAGDSSTDTQYF. Written as DNA, the CDR3 is TGTGCCACGTCAGCGGGGGACTCTAGCACAGATACGCAGTATTTT.

This rearrangement joins TRBV6-1 to TRBJ2-1; D is undetermined. V lost 1 base and J 0 bases, leaving 7 bases between the germline ends. The CDR3 runs to 15 residues. CDR1 and CDR2 (germline): MNHNS, SASEGT. The CDR3 nucleotides are TGTGCCAGCAGTGAAGTGACGGTCTCCTACAATGAGCAGTTCTTC. Amino acids: CASSEVTVSYNEQFF.

The chain couples TRBV28 to TRBJ1-2; D is undetermined. The CDR3 runs 13 residues. Trimming removed 10 bases from V and 5 bases from J, with 17 bases in between. Germline values: CDR1 MDHEN, CDR2 SYDVKM. DNA of the CDR3: TGTGCCATAACGTCGAGGAGGGAGTATGGCTACACCTTC. Translation gives CAITSRREYGYTF.

This chain connects TRBV7-8 to TRBJ2-5, with 10 bases lining up with TRBD2. The better agreement between TRBJ2-7 and the DNA end casts doubt on the J call. Germline V CDR1 and CDR2: SGHVS, FQNEAQ. The CDR3 consists of 15 residues. The CDR3 protein is CASSLPAGGVNEQYF. CDR3 nucleotide sequence: TGTGCCAGCAGCCTTCCAGCGGGAGGGGTAAACGAGCAGTACTTC.

CDR3 amino acids: CASSLRSSASEQYF. The CDR3 nucleotides read TGTGCCAGCAGCTTACGGTCTAGCGCTAGCGAGCAGTACTTC. The chain carries TRBV7-2 and TRBJ2-7; maybe TRBD2 (6 bases). V lost 2 bases, J lost 6 bases, and 14 bases lay in between. Germline loops: CDR1 SGHTA, CDR2 FQGNSA. The CDR3 covers 14 residues.

The gene calls are TRBV7-2 and TRBJ2-1, with 10 bases fitting TRBD2. There are 15 residues in the CDR3. V lost 2 bases, J lost 9 bases, and 7 bases stayed unmatched. Germline assignment: CDR1 SGHTA and CDR2 FQGNSA. CDR3 protein: CASSLLAGGGGEQFF. The CDR3 coding sequence is TGTGCCAGCAGCTTATTAGCGGGAGGAGGGGGTGAGCAGTTCTTC.

The chain links TRBV15 to TRBJ1-2, with 9 nucleotides matching TRBD1. In germline, CDR1 is LNHNV, CDR2 YYDKDF (reference sequence). This CDR3 spans 13 amino acids. The J segment lost 7 bases and the V segment lost 8 bases, leaving 8 bases of the junction unmatched. The CDR3 loop is CATARDREFGYTF. The DNA of the CDR3 is TGTGCCACCGCCCGGGACAGGGAATTTGGCTACACCTTC.

V and J are TRBV19 and TRBJ2-2; no clear D. This CDR3 spans 15 amino acids. The germline V and J ends were trimmed by 0 bases and 2 bases, with 7 bases remaining between them. Germline V gene lookup returns CDR1 LNHDA and CDR2 SQIVND (reference sequence). DNA for the CDR3: TGTGCCAGTAGTATAGACAGGAGAAACACCGGGGAGCTGTTTTTT. Protein: CASSIDRRNTGELFF.

This clone appeared once. The genes are TRBV7-3 and TRBJ2-4, with 8 bases fitting TRBD1. The germline V gene has CDR1 SGHTA and CDR2 FQGTGA. The CDR3 extends over 14 amino acids. The junction had 5 bases not matched to a gene; V was cut back by 5 bases and J by 5 bases. The CDR3: CASSPGQGENIQYF. The CDR3 nucleotides are TGTGCCAGCAGCCCCGGACAGGGAGAAAACATTCAGTACTTC.

The chain links TRBV30 to TRBJ2-1; either TRBD1 or TRBD2 may supply D (5 bases each). The V gene's germline CDR1 is GTSNPN and CDR2 SVGIG (reference sequence). The CDR3 spans 15 residues. Trimming shortened V by 0 bases and J by 0 bases, and 9 bases separated the two germline ends. CDR3 sequence: CAWSVGAFSYNEQFF. CDR3 sequence (DNA): TGTGCCTGGAGTGTCGGGGCATTCTCCTACAATGAGCAGTTCTTC.

The chain carries TRBV6-1 and TRBJ2-7, with TRBD1 identical over 8 bases. The CDR3 is 15 residues long. Germline V gives CDR1 MNHNS, CDR2 SASEGT. V was clipped by 6 bases and J by 2 bases; unmatched bases: 9. CDR3 sequence reads: CASREMTGVAYEQYF. CDR3 nucleotides: TGTGCCAGCAGGGAGATGACAGGGGTAGCCTACGAGCAGTACTTC.